This entry lists 31 T cell receptor beta chains sequenced from one sample in a study of cytomegalovirus exposure and HLA in healthy donors. Primers for the PCR totalled 60 Vbeta and 13 Jbeta. TCRdb's copy holds only in-frame clones and misses some; the assay was immunoSEQ multiplex PCR. Among 75,000 to 100,000 clones listed, under 85% were seen once. Sequencing was done on a sample of PBMCs. These receptors were collected from a man between 18 and 35 years old in good health and CMV-seropositive.

This clone appeared a single time. The chain joins TRBV6-1 to TRBJ1-5, with D maybe TRBD1 (5 bases). Germline loops: CDR1 MNHNS, CDR2 SASEGT. This CDR3 has 15 residues. Deletions cut 6 bases from V and 0 bases from J, with 12 bases between. The CDR3 DNA sequence: TGTGCCAGCAGCCAGGGAACATTTAGCAATCAGCCCCAGCATTTT. It codes for CASSQGTFSNQPQHF.

This rearrangement joins TRBV7-9 to TRBJ2-7; the D gene is possibly TRBD2 (6 bases). The CDR3 runs 13 residues. Per germline, CDR1 SEHNR and CDR2 FQNEAQ (reference sequence). Trimming removed 3 bases from V and 3 bases from J, with 9 bases in between. The DNA of the CDR3 is TGTGCCAGCAGCTTCGGGGGAGGCTACGAGCAGTACTTC. Translating gives CASSFGGGYEQYF.

The rearrangement links TRBV19 to TRBJ2-7; D not resolved. Trimming took off 5 bases at V and 8 bases at J, with 16 bases between the two ends. From germline, CDR1 is LNHDA and CDR2 SQIVND (reference sequence). The CDR3 sequence is 13 residues long. CDR3 sequence reads: CASSFGPGEKQYF. The CDR3 DNA reads as TGTGCCAGTAGTTTTGGCCCTGGAGAGAAGCAGTACTTC.

The genes are TRBV6-5 and TRBJ1-2; D is ambiguous. The CDR3 is 15 amino acids. Germline values: CDR1 MNHEY, CDR2 SVGAGI. Trimming pared 5 bases from V and 6 bases from J, leaving 19 bases between. The CDR3 protein is CASSPLVQRDDGYTF. The CDR3 DNA is TGTGCCAGCAGTCCTTTGGTCCAACGAGATGATGGCTACACCTTC.

This clone has a single count. The chain uses TRBV18 and TRBJ1-3; D is perhaps TRBD1 (5 bases). Germline CDR1 and CDR2: KGHSH and LQKENI. The V end was cut by 6 bases, the J end by 0 bases, with 12 bases between. This CDR3 contains 15 residues. The CDR3 region has the DNA TGTGCCAGCTCGATCGGGACTGACTCTGGAAACACCATATATTTT. Its protein product is CASSIGTDSGNTIYF. Combining the CDR3 with reference TRBV18 and TRBJ1-3 gives the whole variable domain NAGVMQNPRHLVRRRGQEARLRCSPMKGHSHVYWYRQLPEEGLKFMVYLQKENIIDESGMPKERFSAEFPKEGPSILRIQQVVRGDSAAYFCASSIGTDSGNTIYFGEGSWLTVV.

This clone turned up a few times. The rearrangement links TRBV23-1 to TRBJ1-4; D may be TRBD1 (5 bases). TRBV23-1 is treated as an ORF (open reading frame) with a function not yet certain. The CDR3 runs 17 residues. The V gene lost 6 bases and the J gene lost 8 bases, with 25 bases spanning the gap. The CDR3 DNA sequence: TGCGCCAGCAGAGAGAAGAAGCTCGGGGGAGGCCTCGAAAAACTGTTTTTT. Residues: CASREKKLGGGLEKLFF.

The V gene is TRBV15, the J gene TRBJ2-7; 9 bases align to TRBD2. V gave up 0 bases and J gave up 6 bases; unmatched junction bases: 9. Per germline, CDR1 LNHNV and CDR2 YYDKDF (reference sequence). There are 16 residues in the CDR3. Here the CDR3 DNA reads TGTGCCACCAGCAGAGATCTGAGCGGGGGGTTAGGCGAGCAGTACTTC. This codes for CATSRDLSGGLGEQYF.

The rearrangement links TRBV30 to TRBJ1-2; D remains unclear. Per germline, CDR1 GTSNPN and CDR2 SVGIG (reference sequence). The CDR3 is made up of 12 amino acids. The V end was cut by 4 bases, the J end by 4 bases, with 10 bases between. CDR3 coding DNA: TGTGCCTGGAACGAGGACTCCTATGGCTACACCTTC. It codes for CAWNEDSYGYTF.

This clone was detected only once. The V call is TRBV10-3, the J call TRBJ2-1; TRBD2 matches 8 bases. There are 14 residues in the CDR3. Germline-derived CDR1 and CDR2 are ENHRY and SYGVKD. Germline trimming cut 10 bases from V and 5 bases from J; bases unmatched to any gene: 10. This CDR3 reads CATGGGGFNNEQFF. CDR3 sequence (DNA): TGTGCCACGGGTGGCGGGGGGTTCAACAATGAGCAGTTCTTC.

The rearrangement uses TRBV27 and TRBJ2-3; D is uncertain. The CDR3 runs 11 residues. Trimming cost V 4 bases and J 6 bases, with 5 bases left between them. Per the germline V gene, CDR1 is MNHEY and CDR2 is SMNVEV (reference sequence). The CDR3, as DNA: TGTGCCAGCAGTTCTAGGGATACGCAGTATTTT. Translating it yields CASSSRDTQYF.

The chain employs TRBV6-4 and TRBJ2-4; 9 bases align to TRBD2. V shed 7 bases, J shed 0 bases, and the junction held 10 bases outside the gene matches. The CDR3 length is 17 residues. Germline assignment: CDR1 MRHNA and CDR2 SNTAGT. The CDR3 sequence is CASIGPSGALAKNIQYF. Written as DNA, the CDR3 is TGTGCCAGCATCGGGCCTAGCGGGGCTCTAGCCAAAAACATTCAGTACTTC.

J is TRBJ2-3 and V is TRBV27; tentative D call: TRBD2 (7 bases). Looked up from germline, CDR1 is MNHEY and CDR2 is SMNVEV (reference sequence). V lost 4 bases, J lost 0 bases, and 11 bases lay in between. The CDR3 sequence is 15 residues long. In DNA, the CDR3 is TGTGCCAGCAGTTACCGGGGGGCGAGCACAGATACGCAGTATTTT. Translation: CASSYRGASTDTQYF.

The chain combines TRBV2 with TRBJ2-7, with 10 bases aligning to TRBD2. The germline CDR1 and CDR2 sequences are SNHLY and FYNNEI. Trimming cost V 6 bases and J 3 bases; bases outside gene matches: 5. The CDR3 sequence is 14 residues long. CDR3: CASSPGLADYEQYF. The DNA for the CDR3 is TGTGCCAGCAGCCCCGGACTAGCGGACTACGAGCAGTACTTC.

The V call is TRBV15, the J call TRBJ2-5; D may be TRBD1 (6 bases). The CDR3 totals 17 residues. Germline CDR1 is LNHNV and CDR2 is YYDKDF (reference sequence). Trimming removed 3 bases from V and 2 bases from J, with 19 bases in between. CDR3 nucleotide sequence: TGTGCCACCAGCAGGGCTCCCCTGGACAGCTATCAAGAGACCCAGTACTTC. Protein: CATSRAPLDSYQETQYF.

The chain uses TRBV29-1 and TRBJ1-2; possible D gene TRBD1, 6 bases. Germline CDR1 reads SQVTM; CDR2 reads ANQGSEA. The CDR3 loop spans 15 amino acids. V was pared by 2 bases and J by 7 bases, with 20 bases between. The CDR3 here is CSVEKQGWFVAGYTF. The CDR3 region has the DNA TGCAGCGTTGAAAAACAGGGCTGGTTCGTTGCTGGCTACACCTTC.

A few counts support this clone. This rearrangement joins TRBV18 to TRBJ1-1, with D unclear. This CDR3 contains 18 residues. V dropped 6 bases and J dropped 4 bases, with 27 bases sitting between them. Germline CDR1 KGHSH, CDR2 LQKENI. The DNA of the CDR3 is TGTGCCAGCTCCCCTAAGGAGGAATTAAAATTTAGACGCACTGAAGCTTTCTTT. This encodes CASSPKEELKFRRTEAFF.

This clone has a handful of counts. The rearrangement joins TRBV5-1 to TRBJ2-5, with TRBD2 matching over 8 bases. Trimming removed 2 bases from V and 5 bases from J; junction bases left unmatched: 17. Germline CDR1 is SGHRS and CDR2 is YFSETQ. The CDR3 is made up of 18 amino acids. The CDR3 nucleotides are TGCGCCAGCAGCTTAACAAATAGCGGGGCGCTCTCCAAGGAGACCCAGTACTTC. It is translated as CASSLTNSGALSKETQYF.

The genes are TRBV6-5 and TRBJ2-3; TRBD2 might be the D (6 bases). This CDR3 spans 15 amino acids. CDR1 is MNHEY and CDR2 is SVGAGI in the germline V gene. Deletions cut 2 bases from V and 0 bases from J, with 9 bases between. The CDR3 DNA reads as TGTGCCAGCAGTTACGGGACTTCTAGCACAGATACGCAGTATTTT. Translated: CASSYGTSSTDTQYF.

In its sample, this clone was seen a few times. This chain links TRBV14 with TRBJ2-3; D is ambiguous. Germline CDR1 and CDR2: SGHDN and FVKESK. The V and J ends lost 8 bases and 1 base respectively, with 10 bases between them. This CDR3 has 13 amino acids. The DNA of the CDR3 is TGTGCCAGCTTCTCACTTCGCACAGATACGCAGTATTTT. Its translation is CASFSLRTDTQYF.

This sequence joins TRBV9 and TRBJ2-5; D unresolved. The germline V gene has CDR1 SGDLS and CDR2 YYNGEE. The V end was cut by 4 bases, the J end by 5 bases, with 18 bases between. This CDR3 spans 15 amino acids. CDR3 loop: CASSPRAEVVETQYF. CDR3 bases: TGTGCCAGCAGCCCCCGCGCCGAGGTGGTGGAGACCCAGTACTTC.

This clone was observed a single time. The CDR3, as DNA: TGCAGCGTTGCCGCGGGCGTTTCTAACTATGGCTACACCTTC. Translated, it gives CSVAAGVSNYGYTF. The gene calls are TRBV29-1 and TRBJ1-2; D is uncertain. Per the germline V gene, CDR1 is SQVTM and CDR2 is ANQGSEA. This CDR3 has 14 amino acids. V lost 4 bases to trimming and J lost 0 bases, with 12 bases between them. The variable domain in full, completed from reference TRBV29-1 and TRBJ1-2, reads SAVISQKPSRDICQRGTSLTIQCQVDSQVTMMFWYRQQPGQSLTLIATANQGSEATYESGFVIDKFPISRPNLTFSTLTVSNMSPEDSSIYLCSVAAGVSNYGYTFGSGTRLTVV.

Here the CDR3 reads CAHPPRGTGELFF. The DNA for the CDR3 is TGTGCCCACCCCCCTCGGGGGACCGGGGAGCTGTTTTTT. The chain couples TRBV30 to TRBJ2-2, with D possibly matching TRBD2 (6 bases). CDR3 length equals 13 residues. Germline V CDR1 and CDR2: GTSNPN, SVGIG (reference sequence). With 8 bases removed from V and 5 bases from J, the gap between germline ends came to 15 bases.

V gene TRBV9 combines with J gene TRBJ1-4; 7 bases agree with TRBD1. The V gene's germline CDR1 is SGDLS and CDR2 YYNGEE. With 7 bases clipped from V and 6 bases from J, the junction kept 12 bases outside the gene matches. The CDR3 length is 15 residues. CDR3 in amino acids: CASGRQGRADEKLFF. The CDR3 nucleotides are TGTGCCAGCGGTAGACAGGGAAGAGCGGATGAAAAACTGTTTTTT.

The rearrangement uses TRBV5-1 and TRBJ2-3; TRBD2 matches 8 bases. This CDR3 has 17 residues. J was trimmed by 6 bases and V by 4 bases; bases with no gene match: 16. CDR1 is SGHRS, CDR2 YFSETQ, per germline. This CDR3 reads CASSANRPGGALDTQYF. CDR3 nucleotides: TGCGCCAGCAGCGCCAACCGTCCCGGGGGGGCCCTGGATACGCAGTATTTT.

J is TRBJ2-5 and V is TRBV7-8, with D perhaps matching TRBD1 (6 bases). The CDR3 length is 13 residues. Per the germline V gene, CDR1 is SGHVS and CDR2 is FQNEAQ. V shed 4 bases and J shed 5 bases, with 11 bases lying between them. The DNA for the CDR3 is TGTGCCAGCAGCTCAACAGGGATGGAGACCCAGTACTTC. Protein product: CASSSTGMETQYF.

CDR3 loop: CASSYSSGTGELFF. The CDR3, as DNA: TGTGCCAGCAGTTACTCCAGCGGGACCGGGGAGCTGTTTTTT. The genes are TRBV6-6 and TRBJ2-2; D perhaps matches TRBD2 (6 bases). CDR1 and CDR2 from the germline V gene are MNHNY and SVGAGI (reference sequence). This CDR3 comprises 14 residues. The V gene lost 0 bases and the J gene lost 5 bases, with 7 bases spanning the gap.

The V call is TRBV6-5, the J call TRBJ2-3, with TRBD2 matching 11 bases. Germline CDR1 and CDR2: MNHEY and SVGAGI. Trimming cost V 6 bases and J 2 bases; bases outside gene matches: 1. The CDR3 is 14 residues long. CDR3 residues: CASRGLADTDTQYF. The CDR3 DNA is TGTGCCAGCAGGGGACTAGCGGACACAGATACGCAGTATTTT.

The rearrangement links TRBV28 to TRBJ2-7; the D gene is possibly TRBD1 (6 bases). The CDR3 length is 13 residues. In germline, CDR1 is MDHEN, CDR2 SYDVKM. V was pared by 9 bases and J by 9 bases, with 21 bases between. DNA of the CDR3: TGTGCCAGTGGTGTTCCGGACAGAACTCTGCAGTACTTC. Translation gives CASGVPDRTLQYF.

The V gene is TRBV7-9, the J gene TRBJ2-3; TRBD2 is a possible D gene (5 bases). Trimming took off 5 bases at V and 3 bases at J, with 9 bases between the two ends. The germline V gene encodes CDR1 SEHNR and CDR2 FQNEAQ (reference sequence). The length of the CDR3 is 13 residues. CDR3 protein: CASSRGGTDTQYF. The CDR3 DNA is TGTGCCAGCAGCAGAGGCGGGACAGATACGCAGTATTTT.

For the CDR3, the DNA is TGTGCCAGCAGCTCCCCGGGACAGGGCCTCTACGAGCAGTACTTC. Encoded protein: CASSSPGQGLYEQYF. J is TRBJ2-7 and V is TRBV5-4, with 9 bases lining up with TRBD1. CDR3 length: 15 amino acids. Germline V gives CDR1 SGHNT, CDR2 YYREEE (reference sequence). V shed 3 bases, J shed 3 bases, and the junction held 7 bases outside the gene matches. Full variable domain (remainder filled in from reference TRBV5-4 and TRBJ2-7): ETGVTQSPTHLIKTRGQQVTLRCSSQSGHNTVSWYQQALGQGPQFIFQYYREEENGRGNFPPRFSGLQFPNYSSELNVNALELDDSALYLCASSSPGQGLYEQYFGPGTRLTVT.

The rearrangement joins TRBV5-1 to TRBJ2-2, with 7 bases fitting TRBD1. J gave up 3 bases and V 4 bases, and 6 bases lay outside the gene matches. Germline values: CDR1 SGHRS, CDR2 YFSETQ. CDR3 length: 15 residues. The CDR3 DNA follows: TGCGCCAGCAGCAACCGGGACAGATACACCGGGGAGCTGTTTTTT. This sequence encodes CASSNRDRYTGELFF.